The next 17 T cell receptor beta chains were all read from a single sample in a study of shared clonotypes between healthy human individuals. Generated by immunoSEQ multiplex PCR, the TCRdb table keeps only in-frame clones and is missing some. This sample has 800,000 to 1,200,000 clones, with roughly 74% found just once. The specimen sequenced was memory CD4+ T cells from PBMCs. Subset noted: CD45RA-negative fraction. The source of these receptors is a man younger than 30 in good health. Some clones in this sample may be carry-over from other donors' samples.

Points on this clone: This likely stems from a read error, as it lies one base from a far larger clone. The sample has other DNA sequences that encode this CDR3 too. The V gene is TRBV29-1, the J gene TRBJ2-1, with D tentatively TRBD2 (5 bases). The CDR3 has 14 amino acids. Germline V gene lookup returns CDR1 SQVTM and CDR2 ANQGSEA. The CDR3 bases are TGCAGCGTGGTGGGAGTTATCTACGACAACGAGCAGTTCTTC. Encoded protein: CSVVGVIYDNEQFF.

This chain connects TRBV28 to TRBJ1-5, with 9 bases that match TRBD1. V shed 8 bases, J shed 5 bases, and the junction held 7 bases outside the gene matches. CDR3 size: 14 residues. Per the germline V gene, CDR1 is MDHEN and CDR2 is SYDVKM. Here the CDR3 reads CASRDRGFHQPQHF. DNA of the CDR3: TGTGCCAGCCGAGACAGGGGGTTTCATCAGCCCCAGCATTTT.

The V call is TRBV11-2, the J call TRBJ2-7; D is ambiguous. Germline-derived CDR1 and CDR2 are SGHAT and FQNNGV. This CDR3 region has 15 residues. V was shortened by 4 bases and J by 0 bases, with 13 bases between the two germline ends. CDR3 amino acids: CASSSAAMSSYEQYF. The CDR3 DNA reads as TGTGCCAGCAGCTCCGCAGCTATGAGCTCCTACGAGCAGTACTTC.

This clone occurred a few times. The chain employs TRBV6-6 and TRBJ1-3, with D uncertain. Germline V gene lookup returns CDR1 MNHNY and CDR2 SVGAGI (reference sequence). There are 14 residues in the CDR3. Trimming shortened V by 2 bases and J by 0 bases, and 5 bases separated the two germline ends. The CDR3 is CASSYAASGNTIYF. CDR3 sequence (DNA): TGTGCCAGCAGTTACGCGGCCTCTGGAAACACCATATATTTT.

The rearrangement links TRBV7-2 to TRBJ1-4; D is unresolved. Deletions cut 2 bases from V and 0 bases from J, with 7 bases between. The CDR3 runs to 15 residues. Germline CDR1 SGHTA, CDR2 FQGNSA. CDR3 in amino acids: CASSLRVTTNEKLFF. CDR3 nucleotide sequence: TGTGCCAGCAGCTTAAGGGTAACAACTAATGAAAAACTGTTTTTT.

The rearrangement joins TRBV14 to TRBJ2-7; perhaps TRBD2 as D (6 bases). The CDR3 totals 13 residues. V lost 4 bases and J lost 5, with 12 bases in between. Germline loops: CDR1 SGHDN, CDR2 FVKESK. The CDR3 DNA follows: TGTGCCAGCAGCCCGTGGGGAGGCCACGAGCAGTACTTC. This sequence encodes CASSPWGGHEQYF.

V is TRBV18 and J is TRBJ1-5; D call uncertain. This CDR3 contains 15 residues. Germline V gene data show CDR1 as KGHSH and CDR2 as LQKENI. Between the trimmed V and J ends, which lost 3 bases and 2 bases, there was a span of 11 bases. The CDR3 reads CASSPTVRGNQPQHF. The DNA for the CDR3 is TGTGCCAGCTCACCCACAGTACGAGGCAATCAGCCCCAGCATTTT.

The rearrangement joins TRBV5-5 to TRBJ2-5; TRBD1 agrees at 9 bases. The V gene end was trimmed by 2 bases and the J gene end by 3 bases; junction bases not matched to a gene: 2. From germline, CDR1 is SGHKS and CDR2 YYEKEE (reference sequence). CDR3 length: 14 amino acids. Here the CDR3 reads CASSLRQGEETQYF. Here the CDR3 DNA reads TGTGCCAGCAGCTTAAGACAGGGGGAAGAGACCCAGTACTTC.

This clone showed up just a few times. CDR3 in amino acids: CASSWGQGDTGELFF. In DNA form, the CDR3 reads TGCGCCAGCAGCTGGGGCCAGGGGGACACCGGGGAGCTGTTTTTT. This chain uses TRBV5-1 with TRBJ2-2; 7 nucleotides line up with TRBD1. V gave up 3 bases and J gave up 3 bases; unmatched junction bases: 5. Germline assignment: CDR1 SGHRS and CDR2 YFSETQ. The CDR3 loop spans 15 amino acids. The whole variable domain, remainder taken from reference TRBV5-1 and TRBJ2-2, is KAGVTQTPRYLIKTRGQQVTLSCSPISGHRSVSWYQQTPGQGLQFLFEYFSETQRNKGNFPGRFSGRQFSNSRSEMNVSTLELGDSALYLCASSWGQGDTGELFFGEGSRLTVL.

The rearrangement links TRBV7-3 to TRBJ2-7; no definite D call. Germline assignment: CDR1 SGHTA and CDR2 FQGTGA. V shed 1 base and J shed 0 bases, with 10 bases lying between them. CDR3 size: 15 residues. The CDR3: CASSLRGGPSYEQYF. DNA for the CDR3: TGTGCCAGCAGCTTAAGAGGTGGGCCCTCCTACGAGCAGTACTTC.

The chain uses TRBV2 and TRBJ2-1, with D tentatively TRBD1 (6 bases). From germline, CDR1 is SNHLY and CDR2 FYNNEI. CDR3 size: 14 residues. With 4 bases removed from V and 3 bases from J, the gap between germline ends came to 10 bases. The CDR3 DNA reads TGTGCCAGCAGTGTACAGGGAAACTACAATGAGCAGTTCTTC. Amino acids: CASSVQGNYNEQFF.

The rearrangement links TRBV30 to TRBJ1-2; TRBD1 might be the D (5 bases). Germline V gene data show CDR1 as GTSNPN and CDR2 as SVGIG (reference sequence). The ends were cut back, 6 bases at V and 4 bases at J, with 21 bases in the middle. This CDR3 is built from 15 residues. The CDR3 sequence: CACSGTRFGFYGYTF. The CDR3 coding sequence is TGTGCCTGTTCGGGGACCCGTTTTGGATTCTATGGCTACACCTTC.

This clone appeared a few times. V is TRBV5-6 and J is TRBJ2-1; TRBD2 agrees at 7 bases. CDR1 is SGHDT and CDR2 is YYEEEE in the germline V gene. CDR3 length: 18 amino acids. After removal of 0 bases from V and 3 bases from J, the junction contained 12 bases not matched to a gene. The CDR3 sequence: CASSLELGRLAHYNEQFF. The DNA for the CDR3 is TGTGCCAGCAGCTTGGAGTTGGGTCGACTAGCCCACTACAATGAGCAGTTCTTC.

The chain has TRBV7-9 and TRBJ2-1; TRBD2 matches 10 bases. The CDR3 length is 16 residues. The germline V gene has CDR1 SEHNR and CDR2 FQNEAQ (reference sequence). V lost 5 bases to trimming and J lost 4 bases; unmatched junction nucleotides: 8. The CDR3 here is CASSLGSGRAYNEQFF. CDR3 sequence (DNA): TGTGCCAGCAGCCTAGGCAGCGGGAGGGCGTACAATGAGCAGTTCTTC.

For this clone: This may stem from a read error, because a much larger clone lies one nucleotide away. The chain uses TRBV6-5 and TRBJ2-7, with TRBD2 identical over 8 bases. Trimming at V came to 6 bases and at J to 2 bases, leaving 6 bases not matched to a gene. The CDR3 runs to 14 residues. Germline assignment: CDR1 MNHEY and CDR2 SVGAGI. DNA of the CDR3: TGTGCCAGCAGCTCCGGGACTAGAGCCTACGAGCAGTACTTC. This sequence encodes CASSSGTRAYEQYF.

The chain couples TRBV5-1 to TRBJ1-2; the match to TRBD1 covers 8 bases. The CDR3 sequence is 15 residues long. Germline loops: CDR1 SGHRS, CDR2 YFSETQ. J gave up 3 bases and V 5 bases, and 9 bases lay outside the gene matches. CDR3 sequence: CASSPGTGFHYGYTF. CDR3 in DNA: TGCGCCAGCAGTCCCGGGACAGGATTCCACTATGGCTACACCTTC. Based on the CDR3 plus reference TRBV5-1 and TRBJ1-2, the full variable domain is KAGVTQTPRYLIKTRGQQVTLSCSPISGHRSVSWYQQTPGQGLQFLFEYFSETQRNKGNFPGRFSGRQFSNSRSEMNVSTLELGDSALYLCASSPGTGFHYGYTFGSGTRLTVV.

The DNA of the CDR3 is TGTGCCAGCAGCCCTCGAAGGAGCGGGGGCAATGAGCAGTTCTTC. Protein product: CASSPRRSGGNEQFF. The chain recombines TRBV7-8 with TRBJ2-1; the match to TRBD2 covers 8 bases. Germline lookup yields CDR1 SGHVS and CDR2 FQNEAQ. The CDR3 spans 15 residues. V lost 5 bases and J lost 6; bases outside the gene matches: 9.